A selection of T cell receptor beta chains follows, all from one sample in a study of spatial heterogeneity in lung cancer. MiXCR, run by TCRdb on the 5' RACE reads, gives a single entry per CDR3 protein. This table holds around 40,000 distinct CDR3 sequences, about 5.8% found once. This material consisted of PBMCs, taken at surgery. The receptor set was obtained from a male donor with early-stage non-small cell lung cancer. Each CDR3 is given with its conserved first and last residue. Fields, in order: D gene, V gene, clone size, J gene, CDR3 DNA, CDR3 protein. A D gene is named only where the DNA matches it firmly. Only part of the rows carry a size: once, few, many, or a class if the clone is expanded.

D: NA; V: TRBV12-3/TRBV12-4; size: NA; J: TRBJ2-3; DNA: TGTGCCAGCAGTTTATATACGACGGCAGATACGCAGTATTTT; CDR3: CASSLYTTADTQYF
D: NA; V: TRBV5-1; size: many; J: TRBJ1-6; DNA: TGCGCCAGCAGCTTCTGGGGAGGGCTTAATTCACCCCTCCACTTT; CDR3: CASSFWGGLNSPLHF
D: NA; V: TRBV2; size: medium-sized; J: TRBJ1-3; DNA: TGTGCCAGCAGTGAACTTTTCTCTGGAAACACCATATATTTT; CDR3: CASSELFSGNTIYF
D: NA; V: TRBV29-1; size: many; J: TRBJ1-1; DNA: TGCAGCGTTGAAGATCAAGGGGGGGGTGCAGCTTTCTTT; CDR3: CSVEDQGGGAAFF
D: TRBD1; V: TRBV7-2; size: many; J: TRBJ1-6; DNA: TGTGCCAGCAGCTTAGCCGGACAGGTGTATAATTCACCCCTCCACTTT; CDR3: CASSLAGQVYNSPLHF
D: NA; V: TRBV2; size: many; J: TRBJ2-1; DNA: TGTGCCAGCAGTGGTATTGTTAGGTTCTTC; CDR3: CASSGIVRFF
D: NA; V: TRBV20-1; size: few; J: TRBJ1-1; DNA: TGCAGTGCTAGAGGGGGGAAGTACGCTCTAATGAACACTGAAGCTTTCTTT; CDR3: CSARGGKYALMNTEAFF
D: TRBD1; V: TRBV6-2/TRBV6-3; size: NA; J: TRBJ2-1; DNA: TGTGCCAGCAGTTACACCCCACTGACAGGGCGCGAGCAGTTCTTC; CDR3: CASSYTPLTGREQFF
D: TRBD1; V: TRBV3-1; size: many; J: TRBJ1-6; DNA: TGTGCCAGCAGCCAAGATGGGACAGGGGGCGTAAACAGTAATTCACCCCTCCACTTT; CDR3: CASSQDGTGGVNSNSPLHF
D: NA; V: TRBV12-3/TRBV12-4; size: NA; J: TRBJ2-1; DNA: TGTGCCAGTGCGGGGAGCTCCTACAATGAGCAGTTCTTC; CDR3: CASAGSSYNEQFF
D: NA; V: TRBV7-3; size: few; J: TRBJ1-1; DNA: TGTGCCAGCAGCTTAAGCGGGGGAGGTTACTTTGAAGCTTTCTTT; CDR3: CASSLSGGGYFEAFF
D: NA; V: TRBV28; size: many; J: TRBJ1-1; DNA: TGTGCCAGCAGTTTAAGGATGAACACTGAAGCTTTCTTT; CDR3: CASSLRMNTEAFF
D: TRBD1; V: TRBV4-1; size: many; J: TRBJ2-6; DNA: TGCGCCAGCACCCCGACAGGGATCGGGGCCAACGTCCTGACTTTC; CDR3: CASTPTGIGANVLTF
D: TRBD1; V: TRBV18; size: NA; J: TRBJ1-6; DNA: TGTGCCAGCTCACGGGGACAGGGGAATTCACCCCTCCACTTT; CDR3: CASSRGQGNSPLHF
D: TRBD2; V: TRBV12-3/TRBV12-4; size: few; J: TRBJ2-1; DNA: TGTGCCAGCAGCTCGCGGACTAGCGGGGACAATGAGCAGTTCTTC; CDR3: CASSSRTSGDNEQFF
D: TRBD1; V: TRBV7-2; size: NA; J: TRBJ2-7; DNA: TGTGCCAGCAGCTATCAGCGGGGACAGGGTATCTACGAGCAGTACTTC; CDR3: CASSYQRGQGIYEQYF
D: TRBD2; V: TRBV5-1; size: many; J: TRBJ2-7; DNA: TGCGCCAGCAGCTTGTTCCCGGGACTAGCTTACGAGCAGTACTTC; CDR3: CASSLFPGLAYEQYF
D: NA; V: TRBV25-1; size: many; J: TRBJ2-2; DNA: TGTGCCAGCTTAGCAGCAGGAGAGATCGGGGAGCTGTTTTTT; CDR3: CASLAAGEIGELFF
D: NA; V: TRBV3-1; size: many; J: TRBJ1-5; DNA: TGTGCCAGCAGCCTAACAGGTAAAGGCAATCAGCCCCAGCATTTT; CDR3: CASSLTGKGNQPQHF
D: TRBD1; V: TRBV10-3; size: few; J: TRBJ2-3; DNA: TGTGCCACCGGGCAGGGACAGGGCATCACAGATACGCAGTATTTT; CDR3: CATGQGQGITDTQYF
D: TRBD1; V: TRBV20-1; size: few; J: TRBJ2-3; DNA: TGCAGTGCTGGGGACAGGGCGACCGCAGATACGCAGTATTTT; CDR3: CSAGDRATADTQYF
D: NA; V: TRBV5-1; size: many; J: TRBJ2-7; DNA: TGCGCCAGCAGCGGAACAGGGGGGGACTACGAGCAGTACTTC; CDR3: CASSGTGGDYEQYF
D: TRBD2; V: TRBV24-1; size: many; J: TRBJ2-3; DNA: TGTGCCACCAGTGATCCTTCTGGCGGCGGGGGATCCGCAGATACGCAGTATTTT; CDR3: CATSDPSGGGGSADTQYF
D: NA; V: TRBV20-1; size: NA; J: TRBJ2-7; DNA: TGCAGTGCTAGAGGGCAGGGATGGAACGAGCAGTACTTC; CDR3: CSARGQGWNEQYF
D: NA; V: TRBV30; size: many; J: TRBJ2-6; DNA: TGTGCCTGGAGGGGATCTGGGGCCAACGTCCTGACTTTC; CDR3: CAWRGSGANVLTF
D: NA; V: TRBV18; size: NA; J: TRBJ2-7; DNA: TGTGCCAGCTCGTCTCCCACGACAACCTACGAGCAGTACTTC; CDR3: CASSSPTTTYEQYF
D: NA; V: TRBV7-2; size: once; J: TRBJ2-3; DNA: TGTGCCAGCAGTTATAGGGAAGCGCAGTATTTT; CDR3: CASSYREAQYF